This T cell receptor (beta chain) comes out of a study of OX40 agonist ivuxolimab in advanced cancers. This clone has only a few counts. Excluded were patients having autoimmune disease history or systemic immunosuppression. This table comes from immunoSEQ multiplex PCR, and its TCRdb copy is limited to in-frame clones, with some not included. The sample shows 76,000 or so clones, roughly 85% of them seen only once. Trimming at V came to 5 bases and at J to 7 bases, leaving 10 bases not matched to a gene. CDR3 length: 15 amino acids. Germline loops: CDR1 MDHEN, CDR2 SYDVKM. The rearrangement uses TRBV28 and TRBJ1-4; 7 nucleotides match TRBD1. The sample in question was CD4+ or CD8+ T cells sorted from blood, obtained in a trial of the OX40 agonist ivuxolimab. The TCR sequence derives from an adult with an advanced solid tumor such as melanoma, head and neck, liver or kidney cancer. The CDR3 sequence: CASSASRGQGEKLFF. CDR3 coding DNA: TGTGCCAGCAGTGCCTCGAGGGGGCAAGGTGAAAAACTGTTTTTT.